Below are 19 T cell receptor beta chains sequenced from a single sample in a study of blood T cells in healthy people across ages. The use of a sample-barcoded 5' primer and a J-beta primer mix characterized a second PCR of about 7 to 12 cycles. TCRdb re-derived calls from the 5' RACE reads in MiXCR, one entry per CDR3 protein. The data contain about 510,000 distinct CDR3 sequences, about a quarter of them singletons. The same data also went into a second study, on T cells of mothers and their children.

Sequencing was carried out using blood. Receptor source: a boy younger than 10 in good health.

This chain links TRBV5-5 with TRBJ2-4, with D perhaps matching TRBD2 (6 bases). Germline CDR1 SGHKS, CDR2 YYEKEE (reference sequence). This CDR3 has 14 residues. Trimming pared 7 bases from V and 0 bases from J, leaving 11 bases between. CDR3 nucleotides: TGTGCCAGCTGTGGGACTTTAGCCAAAAACATTCAGTACTTC. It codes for CASCGTLAKNIQYF.

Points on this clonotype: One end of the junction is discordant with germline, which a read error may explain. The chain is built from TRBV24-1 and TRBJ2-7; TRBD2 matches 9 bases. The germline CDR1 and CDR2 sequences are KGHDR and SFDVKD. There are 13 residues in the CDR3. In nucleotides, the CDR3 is TGTGCCACCAGTGATAGCGGGAGGTACGAGCTGTACTTC. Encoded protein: CATSDSGRYELYF.

DNA of the CDR3: TGTGCCAGCAGCCCGGACGGAATCTATGGCTACACCTTC. Encoded protein: CASSPDGIYGYTF. The chain has TRBV5-5 and TRBJ1-2; D gene unclear. The V gene's germline CDR1 is SGHKS and CDR2 YYEKEE (reference sequence). V lost 4 bases, J lost 4 bases, and 11 bases lay in between. The CDR3 length is 13 residues.

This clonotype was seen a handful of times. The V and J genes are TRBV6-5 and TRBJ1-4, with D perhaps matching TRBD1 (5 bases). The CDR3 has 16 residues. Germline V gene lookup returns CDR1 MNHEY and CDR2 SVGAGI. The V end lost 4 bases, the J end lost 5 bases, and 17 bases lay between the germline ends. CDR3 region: CASSWGGGRLNEKLFF. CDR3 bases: TGTGCCAGCAGTTGGGGGGGGGGACGCTTAAATGAAAAACTGTTTTTT.

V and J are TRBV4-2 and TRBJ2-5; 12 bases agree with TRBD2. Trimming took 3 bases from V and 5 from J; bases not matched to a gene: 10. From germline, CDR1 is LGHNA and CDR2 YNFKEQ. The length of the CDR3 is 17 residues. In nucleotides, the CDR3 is TGTGCCAGCAGCCAGGATCTAGCGGGAGGGCCAGTGGAGACCCAGTACTTC. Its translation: CASSQDLAGGPVETQYF.

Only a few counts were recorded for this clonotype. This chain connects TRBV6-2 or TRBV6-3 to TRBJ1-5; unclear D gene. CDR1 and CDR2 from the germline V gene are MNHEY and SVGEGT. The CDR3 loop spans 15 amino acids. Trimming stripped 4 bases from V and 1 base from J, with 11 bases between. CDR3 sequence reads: CASSSPGWSNQPQHF. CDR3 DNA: TGTGCCAGCAGTTCCCCGGGGTGGAGCAATCAGCCCCAGCATTTT.

The CDR3 protein is CASSLEGPRGRETQYF. The DNA for the CDR3 is TGTGCCAGCAGCTTAGAGGGGCCCAGGGGGCGGGAGACCCAGTACTTC. This chain uses TRBV7-2 with TRBJ2-5; 8 bases fit TRBD1. Germline V gene data show CDR1 as SGHTA and CDR2 as FQGNSA. J lost 5 bases, V lost 1 base, and 9 bases had no gene match. CDR3 length equals 16 residues.

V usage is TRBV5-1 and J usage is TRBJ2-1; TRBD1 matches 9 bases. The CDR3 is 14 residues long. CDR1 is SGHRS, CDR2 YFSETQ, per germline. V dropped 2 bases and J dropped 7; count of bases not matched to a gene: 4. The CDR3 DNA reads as TGCGCCAGCAGCTTCGGGACAGGGTCGAATGAGCAGTTCTTC. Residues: CASSFGTGSNEQFF. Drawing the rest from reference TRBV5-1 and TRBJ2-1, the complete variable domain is KAGVTQTPRYLIKTRGQQVTLSCSPISGHRSVSWYQQTPGQGLQFLFEYFSETQRNKGNFPGRFSGRQFSNSRSEMNVSTLELGDSALYLCASSFGTGSNEQFFGPGTRLTVL.

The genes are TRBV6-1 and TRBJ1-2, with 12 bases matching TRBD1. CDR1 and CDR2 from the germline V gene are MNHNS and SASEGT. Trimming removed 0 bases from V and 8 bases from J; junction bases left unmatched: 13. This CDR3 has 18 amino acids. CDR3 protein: CASSEALSPGQGARGYTF. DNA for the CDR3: TGTGCCAGCAGTGAAGCGCTGAGCCCGGGACAGGGGGCTCGGGGCTACACCTTC.

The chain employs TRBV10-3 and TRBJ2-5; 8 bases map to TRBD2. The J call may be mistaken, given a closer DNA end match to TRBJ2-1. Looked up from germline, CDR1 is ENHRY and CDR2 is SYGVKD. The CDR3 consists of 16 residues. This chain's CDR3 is CAISEKRTSRRNEQFF. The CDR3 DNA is TGTGCCATCAGTGAGAAAAGGACTAGCCGAAGGAATGAGCAGTTCTTC.

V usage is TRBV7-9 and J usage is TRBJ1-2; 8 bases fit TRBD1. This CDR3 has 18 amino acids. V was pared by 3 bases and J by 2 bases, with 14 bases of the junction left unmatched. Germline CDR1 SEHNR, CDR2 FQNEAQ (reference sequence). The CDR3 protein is CASSLRPGQDRINYGYTF. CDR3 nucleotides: TGTGCCAGCAGCTTGCGACCGGGACAGGACAGAATCAACTATGGCTACACCTTC. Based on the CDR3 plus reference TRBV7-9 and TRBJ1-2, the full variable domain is DTGVSQNPRHKITKRGQNVTFRCDPISEHNRLYWYRQTLGQGPEFLTYFQNEAQLEKSRLLSDRFSAERPKGSFSTLEIQRTEQGDSAMYLCASSLRPGQDRINYGYTFGSGTRLTVV.

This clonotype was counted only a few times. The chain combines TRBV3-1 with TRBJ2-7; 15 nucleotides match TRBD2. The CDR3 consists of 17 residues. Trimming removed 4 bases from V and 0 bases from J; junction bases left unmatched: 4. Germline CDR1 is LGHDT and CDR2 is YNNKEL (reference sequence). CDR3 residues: CASSPGLAGGRSYEQYF. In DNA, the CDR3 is TGTGCCAGCAGCCCGGGACTAGCGGGGGGCCGCTCCTACGAGCAGTACTTC.

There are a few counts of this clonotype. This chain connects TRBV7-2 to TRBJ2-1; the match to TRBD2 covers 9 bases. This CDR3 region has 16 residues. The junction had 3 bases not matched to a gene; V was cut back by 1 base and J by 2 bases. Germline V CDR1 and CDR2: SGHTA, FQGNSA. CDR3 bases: TGTGCCAGCAGCTTAGTGGCGGGGGGGACCTACAATGAGCAGTTCTTC. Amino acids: CASSLVAGGTYNEQFF.

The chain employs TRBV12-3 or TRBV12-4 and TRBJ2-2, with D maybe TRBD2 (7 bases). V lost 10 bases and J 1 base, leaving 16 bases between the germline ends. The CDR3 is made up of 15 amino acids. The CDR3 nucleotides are TGTGCCAACTATGGCGGGGGCTTGAACACCGGGGAGCTGTTTTTT. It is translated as CANYGGGLNTGELFF.

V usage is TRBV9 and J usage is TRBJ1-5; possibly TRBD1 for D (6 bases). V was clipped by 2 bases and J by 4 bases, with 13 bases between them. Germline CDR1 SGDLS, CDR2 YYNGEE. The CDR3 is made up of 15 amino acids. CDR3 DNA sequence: TGTGCCAGCAGCGTCGGGGGGGCGGTTAATCAGCCCCAGCATTTT. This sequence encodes CASSVGGAVNQPQHF.

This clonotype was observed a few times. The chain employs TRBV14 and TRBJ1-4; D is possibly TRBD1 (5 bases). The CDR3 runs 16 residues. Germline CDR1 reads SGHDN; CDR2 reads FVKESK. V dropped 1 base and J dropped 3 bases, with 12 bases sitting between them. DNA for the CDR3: TGTGCCAGCAGCCAAGTAAAAGGGGCGCCTAATGAAAAACTGTTTTTT. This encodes CASSQVKGAPNEKLFF. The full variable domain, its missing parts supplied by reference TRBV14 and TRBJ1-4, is EAGVTQFPSHSVIEKGQTVTLRCDPISGHDNLYWYRRVMGKEIKFLLHFVKESKQDESGMPNNRFLAERTGGTYSTLKVQPAELEDSGVYFCASSQVKGAPNEKLFFGSGTQLSVL.

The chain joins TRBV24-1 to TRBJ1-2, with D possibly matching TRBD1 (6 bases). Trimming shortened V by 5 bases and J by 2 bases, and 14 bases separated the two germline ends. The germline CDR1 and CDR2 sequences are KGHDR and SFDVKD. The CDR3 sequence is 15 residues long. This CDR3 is CATSAPTTGNYGYTF. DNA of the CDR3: TGTGCCACCAGTGCCCCTACAACAGGGAACTATGGCTACACCTTC.

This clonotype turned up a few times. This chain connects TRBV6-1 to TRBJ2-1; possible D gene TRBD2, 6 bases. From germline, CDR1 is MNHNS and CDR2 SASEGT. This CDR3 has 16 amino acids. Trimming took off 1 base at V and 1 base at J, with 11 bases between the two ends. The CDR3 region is CASSEEEGSSYNEQFF. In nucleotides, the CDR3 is TGTGCCAGCAGTGAAGAGGAGGGTAGTTCCTACAATGAGCAGTTCTTC.

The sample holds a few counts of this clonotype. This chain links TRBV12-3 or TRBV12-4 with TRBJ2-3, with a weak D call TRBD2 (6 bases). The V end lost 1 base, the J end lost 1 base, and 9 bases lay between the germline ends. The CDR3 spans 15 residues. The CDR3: CASSLGASGTDTQYF. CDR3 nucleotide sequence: TGTGCCAGCAGTTTAGGGGCTAGCGGCACAGATACGCAGTATTTT.